This T cell receptor beta chain was sequenced in a study of beta chain features in type 1 diabetes. Study results and limitations: Cells carrying high TCR expression could end up over-represented when cDNA is sequenced.

Isolated RNA was reverse transcribed in full, so expressed TCRB transcripts were sequenced. Using immunoSEQ multiplex PCR, the repertoire was profiled, and TCRdb retains in-frame clones only, with some absent. The sample includes under 900,000 clones, 17% of them seen just once. Concerning this clone: Its antigen is currently unknown.

Germline lookup yields CDR1 SGDLS and CDR2 YYNGEE. The CDR3 is made up of 15 amino acids. Trimming left V 0 bases short and J 0 bases short, with 7 bases between. The source material was naive CD4+ T cells from blood. V is TRBV9 and J is TRBJ1-3; D gene ambiguous. This sequence originates from a woman aged 18-30 years in good health. The CDR3 loop is CASSVAPDSGNTIYF. DNA of the CDR3: TGTGCCAGCAGCGTAGCCCCAGACTCTGGAAACACCATATATTTT.